The 21 T cell receptor beta chains below all came from one sample that was sequenced in a study of T cell changes during pregnancy in multiple sclerosis. TCRdb keeps only in-frame clones here, not all; method: immunoSEQ multiplex PCR. The data show more than 15,000 clones, 80% to 90% seen once. The starting material was CD8+ T cells from peripheral blood mononuclear cells, obtained in the second trimester of pregnancy. The receptors originated from a female donor in good health, enrolled as a control in a pregnancy study.

The V call is TRBV6-5, the J call TRBJ2-1, with D unresolved. This CDR3 spans 15 amino acids. Between the trimmed V and J ends, which lost 0 bases and 4 bases, there was a span of 10 bases. Germline CDR1 is MNHEY and CDR2 is SVGAGI. CDR3 protein: CASSYSSLSYNEQFF. The CDR3 nucleotides read TGTGCCAGCAGTTACTCATCCCTTAGTTACAATGAGCAGTTCTTC.

The rearrangement joins TRBV9 to TRBJ2-3; 8 bases map to TRBD2. Germline V CDR1 and CDR2: SGDLS, YYNGEE. The ends lost 0 bases at V and 4 bases at J; junction bases unmatched: 7. This CDR3 region has 16 residues. The CDR3 nucleotides are TGTGCCAGCAGCGTAGTGGGGAGCGGGGGTGCAGATACGCAGTATTTT. Amino acids: CASSVVGSGGADTQYF.

The CDR3 DNA sequence: TGTGCCAGCAGTTACTCGAGACAAGCCCTCACTGAAGCTTTCTTT. This translates into CASSYSRQALTEAFF. This chain connects TRBV6-5 to TRBJ1-1; D is uncertain. The CDR3 runs 15 residues. Germline lookup yields CDR1 MNHEY and CDR2 SVGAGI. V lost 0 bases and J 4 bases, leaving 12 bases between the germline ends.

This sequence joins TRBV28 and TRBJ1-2; D is unclear. Between the trimmed V and J ends, which lost 6 bases and 4 bases, there was a span of 12 bases. In germline, CDR1 is MDHEN, CDR2 SYDVKM. The CDR3 is 13 residues long. The CDR3 sequence is CASSPVESYGYTF. Written as DNA, the CDR3 is TGTGCCAGCAGCCCAGTGGAGTCCTATGGCTACACCTTC.

This clone was seen a single time. This chain connects TRBV7-2 to TRBJ1-1; unclear D gene. CDR1 and CDR2 from the germline V gene are SGHTA and FQGNSA. The V and J ends lost 5 bases and 4 bases respectively, with 17 bases between them. This CDR3 spans 15 amino acids. The CDR3 protein is CASSLLGGGRTEAFF. CDR3 DNA: TGTGCCAGCAGCCTTCTCGGAGGAGGGCGCACTGAAGCTTTCTTT.

The rearrangement joins TRBV5-5 to TRBJ1-5; no definite D call. This CDR3 region has 14 residues. Germline CDR1 is SGHKS and CDR2 is YYEKEE (reference sequence). The V end lost 0 bases, the J end lost 3 bases, and 7 bases lay between the germline ends. The DNA for the CDR3 is TGTGCCAGCAGCTTGGTACTTTACAATCAGCCCCAGCATTTT. It yields the protein CASSLVLYNQPQHF.

The gene calls are TRBV28 and TRBJ1-3; D call uncertain. The CDR3 is 12 amino acids. Germline assignment: CDR1 MDHEN and CDR2 SYDVKM. The V and J ends lost 6 bases and 3 bases respectively, with 6 bases between them. CDR3 in DNA: TGTGCCAGCAGGGGAGATGGAAACACCATATATTTT. Its translation is CASRGDGNTIYF. The whole variable domain, remainder taken from reference TRBV28 and TRBJ1-3, is DVKVTQSSRYLVKRTGEKVFLECVQDMDHENMFWYRQDPGLGLRLIYFSYDVKMKEKGDIPEGYSVSREKKERFSLILESASTNQTSMYLCASRGDGNTIYFGEGSWLTVV.

This chain links TRBV7-8 with TRBJ1-3, with D unclear. Trimming took off 1 base at V and 8 bases at J, with 9 bases between the two ends. Germline values: CDR1 SGHVS, CDR2 FQNEAQ. This CDR3 has 13 amino acids. The CDR3 region is CASSLVLSDTIYF. The CDR3 DNA is TGTGCCAGCAGCTTAGTCTTGAGTGACACCATATATTTT.

This sequence joins TRBV7-9 and TRBJ2-7; 7 bases are shared with TRBD1. Germline CDR1 SEHNR, CDR2 FQNEAQ (reference sequence). Unmatched junction bases numbered 3, after V lost 0 bases and J lost 10 bases. This CDR3 contains 12 residues. The CDR3 spells CASSLARQGQYF. CDR3 sequence (DNA): TGTGCCAGCAGCTTAGCCAGACAGGGCCAGTACTTC.

The chain is built from TRBV7-6 and TRBJ1-1, with 9 nucleotides matching TRBD1. V shed 4 bases and J 4 bases; nucleotides not matched to a gene: 10. This CDR3 spans 16 amino acids. Germline CDR1 and CDR2: SGHVS and FNYEAQ. The DNA for the CDR3 is TGTGCCAGCAGCTCGACAGGGGGGTTTGTAGCCACTGAAGCTTTCTTT. Translated: CASSSTGGFVATEAFF.

By share, this clone counts as medium-sized. The rearrangement joins TRBV6-4 to TRBJ2-6; TRBD2 matches at 7 bases. J lost 2 bases, V lost 0 bases, and 1 base had no gene match. CDR1 MRHNA and CDR2 SNTAGT come from the germline V gene. The CDR3 spans 16 residues. CDR3 sequence (DNA): TGTGCCAGCAGTGACTCGGGGGGGGCTGGGGCCAACGTCCTGACTTTC. This encodes CASSDSGGAGANVLTF.

The chain employs TRBV6-4 and TRBJ1-1; tentative D call: TRBD1 (5 bases). The CDR3 consists of 14 residues. The V end lost 0 bases, the J end lost 11 bases, and 16 bases lay between the germline ends. The germline V gene encodes CDR1 MRHNA and CDR2 SNTAGT. The CDR3 is CASSDSQDSMGAFF. In DNA, the CDR3 is TGTGCCAGCAGTGACTCACAGGATAGTATGGGGGCTTTCTTT.

In its sample, this clone was seen a few times. The rearrangement joins TRBV14 to TRBJ1-1; 7 bases are a match to TRBD1. This CDR3 spans 12 amino acids. J gave up 8 bases and V 4 bases, and 4 bases lay outside the gene matches. Per germline, CDR1 SGHDN and CDR2 FVKESK. The CDR3 DNA reads TGTGCCAGCAGCCCGGGGACAGCCGAAGCTTTCTTT. It is translated as CASSPGTAEAFF.

The CDR3 here is CASSENQVTETDTQYF. CDR3 coding DNA: TGTGCCAGCAGCGAAAATCAAGTAACAGAAACAGATACGCAGTATTTT. V gene TRBV6-4 combines with J gene TRBJ2-3; D gene ambiguous. The germline CDR1 and CDR2 sequences are MRHNA and SNTAGT. The length of the CDR3 is 16 residues. V lost 6 bases, J lost 3 bases, and 19 bases lay in between.

This chain links TRBV4-1 with TRBJ1-3, with D possibly TRBD1 on 5 matching bases. Germline V CDR1 and CDR2: MGHRA, YSYEKL. V was clipped by 0 bases and J by 3 bases, with 9 bases between them. This CDR3 comprises 15 residues. The DNA of the CDR3 is TGCGCCAGCAGCCAAGAATGGGGGGGTGGAAACACCATATATTTT. Translation gives CASSQEWGGGNTIYF.

This clone was counted once. V usage is TRBV5-6 and J usage is TRBJ2-6; a weak D match, TRBD2 (5 bases). Germline V lookup: CDR1 SGHDT, CDR2 YYEEEE. The CDR3 is 18 residues long. V was shortened by 1 base and J by 0 bases, with 14 bases between the two germline ends. The CDR3 spells CASSLSYRGSSGANVLTF. The CDR3 region has the DNA TGTGCCAGCAGCTTGAGTTACCGGGGAAGCTCTGGGGCCAACGTCCTGACTTTC.

The rearrangement uses TRBV15 and TRBJ1-4, with 7 bases that match TRBD1. Germline CDR1 LNHNV, CDR2 YYDKDF (reference sequence). This CDR3 contains 15 residues. Trimming took 3 bases from V and 4 from J; bases not matched to a gene: 5. Here the CDR3 reads CATSRGTGDNEKLFF. The CDR3 DNA follows: TGTGCCACCAGCAGGGGAACAGGGGATAATGAAAAACTGTTTTTT.

The J gene is TRBJ2-7, the V gene TRBV6-5; D gene uncertain. The ends were cut back, 8 bases at V and 1 base at J, with 6 bases in the middle. Germline V gene data show CDR1 as MNHEY and CDR2 as SVGAGI. The CDR3 has 11 residues. CDR3 coding DNA: TGTGCCAGCGAGTCTTCCTACGAGCAGTACTTC. It specifies CASESSYEQYF.

The V gene is TRBV27, the J gene TRBJ1-1, with TRBD1 matching 9 bases. Germline V gene data show CDR1 as MNHEY and CDR2 as SMNVEV (reference sequence). After removal of 6 bases from V and 8 bases from J, the junction contained 7 bases not matched to a gene. This CDR3 has 13 amino acids. In nucleotides, the CDR3 is TGTGCCAGCAGCGAAACAGGGGGCCTCGAAGCTTTCTTT. It encodes CASSETGGLEAFF.

This clone has just one count. The CDR3, as DNA: TGTGCCAGCAGTTCGGGCAGGGGAGATACGCAGTATTTT. It encodes CASSSGRGDTQYF. This chain connects TRBV25-1 to TRBJ2-3; maybe TRBD1 (6 bases). V dropped 5 bases and J dropped 5 bases, with 11 bases sitting between them. The CDR3 sequence is 13 residues long. Looked up from germline, CDR1 is MGHDK and CDR2 is SYGVNS.

The chain combines TRBV20-1 with TRBJ1-1; D possibly corresponds to TRBD1 (5 bases). V lost 3 bases and J lost 5, with 7 bases in between. The CDR3 extends over 11 amino acids. Per the germline V gene, CDR1 is DFQATT and CDR2 is SNEGSKA (reference sequence). CDR3 sequence (DNA): TGCAGTGCTAGGGGGGGGACTGAAGCTTTCTTT. The encoded protein is CSARGGTEAFF.